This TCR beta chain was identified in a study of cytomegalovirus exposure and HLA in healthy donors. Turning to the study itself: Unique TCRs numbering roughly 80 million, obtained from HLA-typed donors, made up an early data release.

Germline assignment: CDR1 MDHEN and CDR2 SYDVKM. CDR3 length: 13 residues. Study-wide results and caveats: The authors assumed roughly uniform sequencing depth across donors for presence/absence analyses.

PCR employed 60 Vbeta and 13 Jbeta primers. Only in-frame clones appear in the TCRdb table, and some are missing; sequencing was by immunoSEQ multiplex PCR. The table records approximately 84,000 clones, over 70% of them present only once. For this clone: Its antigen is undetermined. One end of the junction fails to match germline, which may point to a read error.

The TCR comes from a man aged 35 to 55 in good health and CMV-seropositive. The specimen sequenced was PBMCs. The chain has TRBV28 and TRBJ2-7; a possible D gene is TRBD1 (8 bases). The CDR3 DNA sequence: TGTGCCAGCAGTTTCCGCTCTCAGGGGGCGGGAGAATTC. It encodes CASSFRSQGAGEF.